This T cell receptor beta chain was found in a study of vaccination effects on CD4 cells after COVID-19 (dated by TCRdb to between 2021 and 2024). For the study in its entirety: In the ViraFEST assay, PBMC were stimulated with viral peptide pools, and TCR sequencing was then used to find antigen-specific CD4+ T cell clonotypes based on their expansion. Two doses of either the BNT162b2 or the mRNA-1273 mRNA SARS-CoV-2 vaccine were administered to participants. Each well held under 2.5 million PBMC cultured in IMDM containing around 5% human AB serum, roughly 10 IU/ml IL-2 and gentamicin, along with about 9.3 ug/ml peptides. SARS-CoV-2 spike-specific CD4+ TCR repertoires were compared before and after mRNA vaccination in COVID-19 convalescent patients and in infection-naive vaccine recipients. A total of roughly 9 COVID-19 convalescent patients and a handful of SARS-CoV-2-naive healthy vaccine recipients were included in the full study. Cultures from other donors in the study were sequenced with the Oncomine TCR Beta short-read assay on an Illumina iSeq 100. The investigation overall reported the following: The study was limited by a small number of convalescent patients, and early post-infection timepoints were lacking. At late post-vaccination timepoints, both infection-induced and vaccine-induced clones showed marked clonal contraction, consistent with waning T cell responses. Among healthy vaccine recipients, nearly all vaccine-induced clones were SARS-CoV-2 mono-reactive, and only 1 of 255 was cross-reactive with common cold coronaviruses.

After approximately eleven days of culture, CD4+ T cells were isolated with the EasySep CD4+ T cell isolation kit. Negative nucleocapsid antibody results before and after vaccination confirmed that the healthy vaccine recipients had no prior SARS-CoV-2 infection. On days 3 and 7, half of the culture medium was replaced with fresh IL-2-containing medium. Unless noted otherwise, every peptide stimulation condition was grown in triplicate wells. Using Ficoll-Paque Plus gradient centrifugation, PBMC were separated from whole blood and then either used fresh or cryopreserved at -140C. Genomic DNA was extracted from cultured CD4+ T cells with the QIAamp micro DNA kit. This clone occurred a few times. What antigen it recognizes has not been identified. No qualities accompany the bases; no much larger clone lies one base away. Libraries were constructed by the immunoSEQ multiplex PCR assay. DNA from the CD4+ T cells that had been cultured and isolated underwent TCR beta CDR3 sequencing. The original pipeline was this. The analysis removed non-productive TCR sequences, trimmed reads to the CDR3 region, and retained only CDR3s that were 7 or more amino acids long. The MANAFEST web app was used to identify antigen-specific clonotypes by comparing expansion in peptide wells with expansion in reference cultures. Positive clones required FDR<0.05 expansion versus reference and all other wells, odds ratio above 5, and frequency above 0.1% in two replicate wells. Cross-reactive clonotypes were defined as significantly expanded in SARS-CoV-2 spike wells and in at least one common cold coronavirus spike condition. CDR3 similarity was assessed by Levenshtein distance using the stringdist R package, and unrooted trees were constructed with ape in R 3.6.1. Held by TCRdb, this immuneACCESS table contains in-frame sequences only and omits some clones. Under half of the omission traces to an unresolved V gene where checked; the cause of the rest is unknown. V, J and clone size were drawn from that table, and D and trimming were deduced from the DNA. For this sample there are roughly 48,000 clones; approximately 65% appear just once. The ten largest clones take up roughly 5.1% of the sample.

This clonotype originated in a human donor who received a COVID-19 vaccine. This sample comprised CD4+ T cells from PBMCs cultured without peptide, obtained before COVID-19 vaccination.

The CDR3 reads as follows: CASSQDNRERNQPQHF. The DNA sequence is as follows: TGCGCCAGCAGCCAAGATAACAGGGAGCGTAATCAGCCCCAGCATTTT. The rearranged chain carries TRBV4-1 and TRBJ1-5; TRBD1 is possibly the D segment (6 matching bases). From the germline V gene, CDR1 is MGHRA and CDR2 is YSYEKL. The junction shows trimming of 0 bases on V and 4 bases on J, plus 13 bases between the germline ends. The CDR3 runs 16 amino acids, cysteine and phenylalanine included. Only the CDR3 part of the read is kept: 48 bases, read in frame from the first base.